This T cell receptor beta chain was captured in a study of cytomegalovirus exposure and HLA in healthy donors. Use of 60 Vbeta and 13 Jbeta primers characterized the PCR. The repertoire was sequenced with immunoSEQ multiplex PCR; TCRdb's copy has only in-frame clones and lacks some. The data hold roughly 81,000 clones, with roughly 80% observed a single time. Study-wide results and limits: Through in vitro validation, three CMV-associated chains were shown to be specific for CMV antigens. Within an earlier analysis, most TCR beta V segments proved productive either about 90% or about 30% of the time. Apparent HLA restriction characterized most CMV-associated TCR beta chains in a later analysis. Later analysis indicated greater clonal expansion among HLA-associated TCR beta chains than among equally common other chains.

On this clone: Antigen: not known.

Material: PBMCs. The sequence derives from a boy aged 5 to 17 in good health and CMV-seronegative.

The CDR3 DNA reads as TGTGCCAGTAGAGGTTTCAACCACGAGCAGTACTTC. Protein product: CASRGFNHEQYF. V is TRBV6-5 and J is TRBJ2-7, with D uncertain. Germline lookup yields CDR1 MNHEY and CDR2 SVGAGI. This CDR3 is built from 12 residues. Trimming cost V 9 bases and J 5 bases, with 14 bases left between them.